One and the same sample provided the 26 T cell receptor beta chains below, sequenced in a study of blood T cell repertoires in COVID-19. The method was immunoSEQ multiplex PCR; TCRdb's version includes in-frame clones alone and lacks a portion of them. There are around 270,000 clones in the sample; 85% to 90% occur only once, and about 5% lies in the top ten. Sequencing used peripheral blood. These receptors were taken from a man between 35 and 55 years old with acute or convalescent COVID-19.

The chain employs TRBV3-1 (or the pseudogene TRBV3-2) and TRBJ1-1; TRBD1 agrees at 8 bases. V was pared by 4 bases and J by 6 bases, with 13 bases of the junction left unmatched. The germline gives CDR1 LGHDT, CDR2 YNNKEL (reference sequence). The CDR3 loop spans 16 amino acids. CDR3 sequence reads: CASSLRGAGGRAEAFF. The DNA for the CDR3 is TGTGCCAGCAGCCTCCGAGGGGCAGGGGGCAGAGCTGAAGCTTTCTTT.

CDR3: CASSIRWDRGSNSPLHF. Here the CDR3 DNA reads TGTGCCAGTAGTATCCGATGGGACAGGGGGTCGAATTCACCCCTCCACTTT. This chain links TRBV19 with TRBJ1-6, with 11 bases that match TRBD1. The CDR3 has 17 amino acids. V shed 3 bases, J shed 7 bases, and the junction held 8 bases outside the gene matches. CDR1 and CDR2 from the germline V gene are LNHDA and SQIVND (reference sequence). The whole variable domain, remainder taken from reference TRBV19 and TRBJ1-6, is DGGITQSPKYLFRKEGQNVTLSCEQNLNHDAMYWYRQDPGQGLRLIYYSQIVNDFQKGDIAEGYSVSREKKESFPLTVTSAQKNPTAFYLCASSIRWDRGSNSPLHFGNGTRLTVT.

This clone was recorded only once. This chain connects TRBV5-4 to TRBJ1-1; 8 bases are a match to TRBD1. The CDR3 consists of 15 residues. Germline-derived CDR1 and CDR2 are SGHNT and YYREEE (reference sequence). Trimming removed 3 bases from V and 2 bases from J; junction bases left unmatched: 6. The CDR3 nucleotides read TGTGCCAGCAGCTCCGTCGACAGGGGTAACACTGAAGCTTTCTTT. Translated: CASSSVDRGNTEAFF.

The chain uses TRBV15 and TRBJ1-6; 7 nucleotides match TRBD1. Per the germline V gene, CDR1 is LNHNV and CDR2 is YYDKDF (reference sequence). The CDR3 contains 15 residues. V dropped 5 bases and J dropped 9; count of bases not matched to a gene: 10. CDR3 bases: TGTGCCACCAGCGAAACAGGGGTTTATCCTTCACCCCTCCACTTT. Amino acids: CATSETGVYPSPLHF.

This chain uses TRBV12-5 with TRBJ1-2; no clear D gene. The CDR3 covers 13 residues. Trimming left V 0 bases short and J 8 bases short, with 10 bases between. CDR1 is LGHNT, CDR2 FRNRAP, per germline. The CDR3 coding sequence is TGTGCTAGTGGTTTGGTAGGAGTTTTGGGCTACACCTTC. Protein product: CASGLVGVLGYTF.

CDR3 nucleotide sequence: TGTGCCAGTAGTAGCGGGACAGGATATAGCAATCAGCCCCAGCATTTT. It encodes CASSSGTGYSNQPQHF. V and J are TRBV19 and TRBJ1-5, with 8 bases identical to TRBD1. This CDR3 spans 16 amino acids. CDR1 is LNHDA and CDR2 is SQIVND in the germline V gene (reference sequence). V lost 4 bases to trimming and J lost 0 bases; unmatched junction nucleotides: 5.

This clone occurred a few times. The chain joins TRBV7-9 to TRBJ2-3; 7 nucleotides align to TRBD2. The germline gives CDR1 SEHNR, CDR2 FQNEAQ (reference sequence). The junction had 2 bases not matched to a gene; V was cut back by 2 bases and J by 0 bases. CDR3 length: 15 amino acids. CDR3 sequence: CASSLRRGSTDTQYF. In DNA, the CDR3 is TGTGCCAGCAGCTTACGGCGGGGGAGCACAGATACGCAGTATTTT.

The V and J genes are TRBV29-1 and TRBJ2-5; a possible D gene is TRBD1 (5 bases). Trimming left V 6 bases short and J 5 bases short, with 19 bases between. The CDR3 is 14 residues long. Germline CDR1 and CDR2: SQVTM and ANQGSEA. The CDR3 sequence: CSVGWGSPAETQYF. Here the CDR3 DNA reads TGCAGCGTCGGATGGGGCTCACCGGCGGAGACCCAGTACTTC.

This chain joins TRBV5-1 and TRBJ1-2; 8 positions agree with TRBD1. The CDR3 has 13 residues. Germline trimming cut 7 bases from V and 7 bases from J; bases unmatched to any gene: 9. The germline CDR1 and CDR2 sequences are SGHRS and YFSETQ. CDR3 DNA sequence: TGCGCCAGCGGTGTTAGGACAGGGTCTGGCTACACCTTC. The encoded protein is CASGVRTGSGYTF.

The rearrangement joins TRBV24-1 to TRBJ2-3; TRBD2 aligns across 8 bases. Per the germline V gene, CDR1 is KGHDR and CDR2 is SFDVKD. The CDR3 is 14 amino acids. Trimming removed 0 bases from V and 6 bases from J; junction bases left unmatched: 1. CDR3 sequence (DNA): TGTGCCACCAGTGATTTGCGGGGGGGTGATACGCAGTATTTT. Residues: CATSDLRGGDTQYF.

The genes are TRBV7-2 and TRBJ2-7, with a weak D call TRBD2 (5 bases). V was cut by 1 base and J by 2 bases, with 12 bases left in between. Per germline, CDR1 SGHTA and CDR2 FQGNSA. This CDR3 spans 15 amino acids. CDR3 coding DNA: TGTGCCAGCAGCTTAGTACGGGATACAGCCTACGAGCAGTACTTC. Protein sequence: CASSLVRDTAYEQYF.

V and J are TRBV5-1 and TRBJ2-3, with D unclear. The V end lost 0 bases, the J end lost 6 bases, and 11 bases lay between the germline ends. This CDR3 is built from 14 residues. In germline, CDR1 is SGHRS, CDR2 YFSETQ. The CDR3 sequence: CASSLVLFSDTQYF. The CDR3 DNA sequence: TGCGCCAGCAGCTTGGTACTTTTTAGCGATACGCAGTATTTT. Together with reference TRBV5-1 and TRBJ2-3, the CDR3 gives the full variable domain: KAGVTQTPRYLIKTRGQQVTLSCSPISGHRSVSWYQQTPGQGLQFLFEYFSETQRNKGNFPGRFSGRQFSNSRSEMNVSTLELGDSALYLCASSLVLFSDTQYFGPGTRLTVL.

The V and J genes are TRBV6-1 and TRBJ1-5; a weak D match, TRBD1 (5 bases). Germline-derived CDR1 and CDR2 are MNHNS and SASEGT. The CDR3 has 15 amino acids. V gave up 0 bases and J gave up 7 bases, with 13 bases separating them. DNA for the CDR3: TGTGCCAGCAGTGAAGCCCTGGGGGGATGGCAGCCCCAGCATTTT. Translating gives CASSEALGGWQPQHF.

The chain couples TRBV24-1 to TRBJ2-5; TRBD1 aligns across 7 bases. Germline V gene data show CDR1 as KGHDR and CDR2 as SFDVKD. J lost 2 bases, V lost 4 bases, and 9 bases had no gene match. This CDR3 spans 16 amino acids. CDR3 DNA: TGTGCCACCAGTGACAGTATACCAGGGGGACAAGAGACCCAGTACTTC. This sequence encodes CATSDSIPGGQETQYF.

The V and J genes are TRBV12-3 or TRBV12-4 and TRBJ1-2; no definite D call. The CDR3 is made up of 11 amino acids. V gave up 3 bases and J gave up 5 bases, with 4 bases separating them. CDR3 nucleotides: TGTGCCAGCAGTTTCCAATATGGCTACACCTTC. Amino acids: CASSFQYGYTF.

The V gene is TRBV7-2, the J gene TRBJ1-2; 11 nucleotides agree with TRBD1. Germline CDR1 is SGHTA and CDR2 is FQGNSA. Trimming at V came to 4 bases and at J to 6 bases, leaving 4 bases not matched to a gene. CDR3 length equals 14 residues. The CDR3 reads CASSSDRGRHGYTF. The CDR3 nucleotides read TGTGCCAGCAGCTCGGACAGGGGGCGGCATGGCTACACCTTC.

CDR3 protein: CASSDPPTGVGYTF. CDR3 sequence (DNA): TGTGCCAGCAGTGACCCCCCAACCGGAGTTGGCTACACCTTC. V usage is TRBV6-1 and J usage is TRBJ1-2; D unclear. This CDR3 is built from 14 residues. Trimming took 3 bases from V and 7 from J, leaving 15 bases between them. The germline gives CDR1 MNHNS, CDR2 SASEGT.

This clone was seen a few times. The V and J genes are TRBV19 and TRBJ1-5, with 8 bases matching TRBD1. The CDR3 totals 15 residues. CDR1 and CDR2 (germline): LNHDA, SQIVND (reference sequence). Trimming removed 2 bases from V and 4 bases from J; junction bases left unmatched: 4. CDR3 bases: TGTGCCAGTAGTATAACGGACAGGGATAATCAGCCCCAGCATTTT. Translating it yields CASSITDRDNQPQHF.

The chain uses TRBV25-1 and TRBJ1-1; TRBD1 matches 7 bases. The germline V gene has CDR1 MGHDK and CDR2 SYGVNS. With V trimmed by 4 bases and J by 1 base, 9 bases remained unmatched. The CDR3 runs to 16 residues. The CDR3 loop is CASSGQGGRGNTEAFF. As DNA, the CDR3 is TGTGCCAGCAGTGGACAAGGGGGCAGGGGGAACACTGAAGCTTTCTTT.

The CDR3 loop is CASSGAGGPRGQFF. The CDR3 bases are TGTGCCAGCAGTGGCGCAGGGGGACCTAGGGGGCAGTTCTTC. The V and J genes are TRBV7-2 and TRBJ2-1; 7 bases align to TRBD1. CDR1 is SGHTA, CDR2 FQGNSA, per germline. V dropped 6 bases and J dropped 12; count of bases not matched to a gene: 14. The CDR3 has 14 amino acids.

About this clone itself: Other DNA sequences in the sample encode the same CDR3. The V gene is TRBV5-1, the J gene TRBJ2-2; 10 bases line up with TRBD1. The V and J ends lost 2 bases and 4 bases, in that order; junction bases with no gene match: 2. The germline CDR1 and CDR2 sequences are SGHRS and YFSETQ. This CDR3 region has 15 residues. The CDR3 DNA is TGCGCCAGCAGCTTCGGACAGGGGGGCACCGGGGAGCTGTTTTTT. It is translated as CASSFGQGGTGELFF.

The rearrangement uses TRBV19 and TRBJ1-4; D perhaps matches TRBD1 (5 bases). V was trimmed by 3 bases and J by 7 bases, leaving 12 bases between them. Germline V CDR1 and CDR2: LNHDA, SQIVND (reference sequence). The CDR3 extends over 14 amino acids. CDR3 region: CASSINGAREKLFF. DNA of the CDR3: TGTGCCAGTAGTATTAATGGGGCTCGTGAAAAACTGTTTTTT. The full variable domain, with the rest looked up from reference TRBV19 and TRBJ1-4, is DGGITQSPKYLFRKEGQNVTLSCEQNLNHDAMYWYRQDPGQGLRLIYYSQIVNDFQKGDIAEGYSVSREKKESFPLTVTSAQKNPTAFYLCASSINGAREKLFFGSGTQLSVL.

V usage is TRBV10-3 and J usage is TRBJ1-6; D is unresolved. Germline CDR1 and CDR2: ENHRY and SYGVKD. V was pared by 6 bases and J by 9 bases, with 15 bases between. The CDR3 length is 14 residues. The CDR3 loop is CAISPTDSGSPLHF. The CDR3 DNA reads TGTGCCATCAGCCCGACGGATTCGGGTTCACCCCTCCACTTT.

The V gene is TRBV20-1, the J gene TRBJ2-4, with 7 bases matching TRBD1. Germline V gene data show CDR1 as DFQATT and CDR2 as SNEGSKA (reference sequence). After removal of 3 bases from V and 7 bases from J, the junction contained 9 bases not matched to a gene. CDR3 length equals 14 residues. The CDR3 reads CSASSEGAGNIQYF. The CDR3 DNA is TGCAGTGCTAGTTCCGAGGGGGCAGGGAACATTCAGTACTTC.

This clone appeared a few times. The chain recombines TRBV7-9 with TRBJ2-3; 12 nucleotides agree with TRBD2. V was clipped by 5 bases and J by 0 bases; unmatched bases: 12. Germline V gene lookup returns CDR1 SEHNR and CDR2 FQNEAQ (reference sequence). The CDR3 spans 19 residues. The CDR3 sequence: CASSRSSGGAPVSTDTQYF. For the CDR3, the DNA is TGTGCCAGCAGCCGATCTAGCGGGGGGGCTCCGGTGAGCACAGATACGCAGTATTTT.

The rearrangement links TRBV13 to TRBJ2-3; TRBD2 matches 12 bases. With V trimmed by 4 bases and J by 5 bases, 10 bases remained unmatched. This CDR3 region has 17 residues. Looked up from germline, CDR1 is PRHDT and CDR2 is FYEKMQ (reference sequence). The CDR3 protein is CASSSQPSGGAGDTQYF. CDR3 DNA sequence: TGTGCCAGCAGCTCCCAACCTAGCGGGGGGGCAGGAGATACGCAGTATTTT.